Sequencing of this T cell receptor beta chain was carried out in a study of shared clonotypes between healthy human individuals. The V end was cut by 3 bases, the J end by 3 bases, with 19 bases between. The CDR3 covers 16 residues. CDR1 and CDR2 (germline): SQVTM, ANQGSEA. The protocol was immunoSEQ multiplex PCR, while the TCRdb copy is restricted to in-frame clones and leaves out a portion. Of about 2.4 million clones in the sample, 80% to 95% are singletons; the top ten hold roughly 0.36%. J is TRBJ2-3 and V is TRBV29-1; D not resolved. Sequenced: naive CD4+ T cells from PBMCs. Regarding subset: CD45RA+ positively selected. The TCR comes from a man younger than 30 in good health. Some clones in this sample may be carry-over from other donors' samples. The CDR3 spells CSVDVLGNRRTDTQYF. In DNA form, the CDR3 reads TGCAGCGTTGACGTCTTGGGAAACCGGCGGACAGATACGCAGTATTTT.